This T cell receptor beta chain was retrieved from a study of vaccination effects on CD4 cells after COVID-19. Study-level background: Convalescent patients (n = two) were sampled 16 days and one week prevaccination. Study-level results: Clones of infection and vaccine origin contracted markedly late after vaccination.

The table came from immunoSEQ multiplex PCR; TCRdb's copy has only in-frame clones and leaves some out. The sample has about 51,000 clones; around four fifths are singletons. With respect to this clone: What it recognizes is unknown.

This CDR3 contains 15 residues. The V and J ends lost 0 bases and 6 bases, in that order; junction bases with no gene match: 5. Germline lookup yields CDR1 SGHDT and CDR2 YYEEEE. Researchers isolated CD4+ T cells once approximately eleven days of culture had elapsed. Documented for the person is a PCR-confirmed SARS-CoV-2 infection occurring between March and December 2020. IL-2 medium was substituted for half the medium on days 3 and 7. The sample consisted of CD4+ T cells from PBMCs cultured without peptide, taken before COVID-19 vaccination. The TCR comes from a human donor who had a prior SARS-CoV-2 infection. The chain couples TRBV5-6 to TRBJ2-2; 7 nucleotides line up with TRBD1. CDR3 nucleotides: TGTGCCAGCAGCTTGGGAGGGGGCTTTGCCGGGGAGCTGTTTTTT. Its translation is CASSLGGGFAGELFF. Combining the CDR3 with reference TRBV5-6 and TRBJ2-2 gives the whole variable domain DAGVTQSPTHLIKTRGQQVTLRCSPKSGHDTVSWYQQALGQGPQFIFQYYEEEERQRGNFPDRFSGHQFPNYSSELNVNALLLGDSALYLCASSLGGGFAGELFFGEGSRLTVL.